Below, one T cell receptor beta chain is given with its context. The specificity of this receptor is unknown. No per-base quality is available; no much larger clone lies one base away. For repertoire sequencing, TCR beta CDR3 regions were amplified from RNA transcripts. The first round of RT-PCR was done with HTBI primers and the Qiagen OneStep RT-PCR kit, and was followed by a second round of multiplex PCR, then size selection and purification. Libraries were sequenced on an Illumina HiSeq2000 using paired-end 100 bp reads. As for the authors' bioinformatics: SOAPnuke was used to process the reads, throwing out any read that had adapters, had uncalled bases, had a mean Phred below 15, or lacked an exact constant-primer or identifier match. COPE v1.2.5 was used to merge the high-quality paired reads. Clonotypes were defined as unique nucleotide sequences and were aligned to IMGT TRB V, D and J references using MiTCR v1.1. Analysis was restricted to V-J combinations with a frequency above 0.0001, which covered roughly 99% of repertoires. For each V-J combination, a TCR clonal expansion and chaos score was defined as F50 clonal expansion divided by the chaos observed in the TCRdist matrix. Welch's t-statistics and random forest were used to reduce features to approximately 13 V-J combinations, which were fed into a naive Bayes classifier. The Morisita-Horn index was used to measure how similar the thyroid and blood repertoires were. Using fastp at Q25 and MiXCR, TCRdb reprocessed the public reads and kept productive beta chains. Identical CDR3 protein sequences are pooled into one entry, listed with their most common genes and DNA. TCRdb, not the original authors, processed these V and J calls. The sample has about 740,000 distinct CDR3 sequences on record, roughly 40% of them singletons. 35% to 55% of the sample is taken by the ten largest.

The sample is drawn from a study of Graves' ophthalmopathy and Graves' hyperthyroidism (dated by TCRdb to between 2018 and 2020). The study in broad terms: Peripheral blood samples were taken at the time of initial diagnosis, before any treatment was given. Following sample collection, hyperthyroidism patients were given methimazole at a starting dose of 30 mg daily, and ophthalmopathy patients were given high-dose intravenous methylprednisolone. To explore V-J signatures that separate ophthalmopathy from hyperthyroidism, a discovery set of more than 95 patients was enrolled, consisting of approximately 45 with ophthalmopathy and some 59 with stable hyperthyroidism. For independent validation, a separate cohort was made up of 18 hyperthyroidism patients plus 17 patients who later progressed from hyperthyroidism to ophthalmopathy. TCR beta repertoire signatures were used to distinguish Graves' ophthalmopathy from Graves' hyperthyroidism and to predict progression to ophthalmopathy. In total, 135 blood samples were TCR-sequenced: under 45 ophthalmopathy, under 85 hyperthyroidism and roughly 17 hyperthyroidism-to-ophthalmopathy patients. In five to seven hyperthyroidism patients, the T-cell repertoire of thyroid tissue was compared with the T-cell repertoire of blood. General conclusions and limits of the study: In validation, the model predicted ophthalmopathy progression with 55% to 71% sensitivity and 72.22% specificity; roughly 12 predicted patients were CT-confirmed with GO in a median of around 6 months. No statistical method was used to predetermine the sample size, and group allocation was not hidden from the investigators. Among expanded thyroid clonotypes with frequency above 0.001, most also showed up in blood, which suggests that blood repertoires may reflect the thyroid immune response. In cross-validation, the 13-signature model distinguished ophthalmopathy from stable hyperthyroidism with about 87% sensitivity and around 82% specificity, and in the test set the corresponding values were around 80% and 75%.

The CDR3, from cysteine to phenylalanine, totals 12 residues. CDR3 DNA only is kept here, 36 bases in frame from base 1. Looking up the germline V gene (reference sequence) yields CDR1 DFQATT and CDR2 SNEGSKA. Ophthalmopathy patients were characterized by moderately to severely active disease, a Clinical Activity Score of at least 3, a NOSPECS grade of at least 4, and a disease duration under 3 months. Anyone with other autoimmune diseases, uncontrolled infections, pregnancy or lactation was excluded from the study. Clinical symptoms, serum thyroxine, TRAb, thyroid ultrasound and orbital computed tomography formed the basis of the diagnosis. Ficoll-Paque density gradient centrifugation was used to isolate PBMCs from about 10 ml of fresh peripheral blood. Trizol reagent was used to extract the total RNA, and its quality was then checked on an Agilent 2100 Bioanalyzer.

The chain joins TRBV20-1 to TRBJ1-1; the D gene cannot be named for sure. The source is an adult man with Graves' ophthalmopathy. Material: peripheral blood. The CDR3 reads CRGKQMNTEAFF. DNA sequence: TGCAGGGGGAAACAAATGAACACTGAAGCTTTCTTT.